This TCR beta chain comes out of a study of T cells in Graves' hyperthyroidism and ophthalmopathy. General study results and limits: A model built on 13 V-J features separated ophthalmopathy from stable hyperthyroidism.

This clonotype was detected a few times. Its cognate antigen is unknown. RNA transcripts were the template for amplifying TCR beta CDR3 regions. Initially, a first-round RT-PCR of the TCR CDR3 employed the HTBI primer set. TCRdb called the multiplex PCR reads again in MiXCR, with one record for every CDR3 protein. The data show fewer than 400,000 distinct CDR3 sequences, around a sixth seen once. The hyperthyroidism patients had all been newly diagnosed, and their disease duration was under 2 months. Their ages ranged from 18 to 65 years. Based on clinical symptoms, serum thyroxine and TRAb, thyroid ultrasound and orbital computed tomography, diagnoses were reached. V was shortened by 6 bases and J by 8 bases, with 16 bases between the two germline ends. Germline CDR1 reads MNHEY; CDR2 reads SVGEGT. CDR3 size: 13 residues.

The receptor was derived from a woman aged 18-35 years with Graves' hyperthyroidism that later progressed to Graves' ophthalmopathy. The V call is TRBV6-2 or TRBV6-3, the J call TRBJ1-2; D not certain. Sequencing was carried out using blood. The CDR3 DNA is TGTGCCAGCAGCCAAGGCGGGGTCGGGGGCTACACCTTC. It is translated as CASSQGGVGGYTF.